Described below is a single T cell receptor (beta chain) sequence and its context. The authors' processing: Amplification from reference gene primers served as the basis for estimated nucleated cell counts. Profiled with immunoSEQ multiplex PCR; TCRdb holds only in-frame clones, not every one. Clone size and the V and J calls come from that table; the DNA yielded D and trimming. The sample holds approximately 80,000 clones, more than 75% seen once. This entry is derived from a study of blood T cell repertoires in COVID-19. The CDR3 spans 13 residues. Germline lookup yields CDR1 MNHEY and CDR2 SMNVEV (reference sequence). Trimming at V came to 6 bases and at J to 5 bases, leaving 6 bases not matched to a gene.

The source is a man aged 35 to 55 with acute or convalescent COVID-19. The sample comprised peripheral blood. This chain uses TRBV27 with TRBJ2-5; 7 bases align to TRBD1. CDR3 region: CASSQQGRETQYF. The DNA for the CDR3 is TGTGCCAGCAGCCAACAGGGGCGCGAGACCCAGTACTTC.